The clone carrying this T cell receptor (beta chain) was counted once. The record originates from a study of cytomegalovirus exposure and HLA in healthy donors. Germline assignment: CDR1 MNHNS and CDR2 SASEGT. The length of the CDR3 is 12 residues. The V end lost 8 bases, the J end lost 1 base, and 9 bases lay between the germline ends. Here immunoSEQ multiplex PCR was the method, and the copy in TCRdb shows in-frame clones only, minus some. The sample includes almost 200,000 clones, about 81% of them seen just once. The rearrangement joins TRBV6-1 to TRBJ2-7; D not resolved. The sequence was obtained from a woman in her twenties or thirties in good health and CMV-seronegative. Sequencing was done on a sample of PBMCs. The CDR3 DNA reads as TGTGCCAGCTGCGTTGTATCCTACGAGCAGTACTTC. Its translation: CASCVVSYEQYF.